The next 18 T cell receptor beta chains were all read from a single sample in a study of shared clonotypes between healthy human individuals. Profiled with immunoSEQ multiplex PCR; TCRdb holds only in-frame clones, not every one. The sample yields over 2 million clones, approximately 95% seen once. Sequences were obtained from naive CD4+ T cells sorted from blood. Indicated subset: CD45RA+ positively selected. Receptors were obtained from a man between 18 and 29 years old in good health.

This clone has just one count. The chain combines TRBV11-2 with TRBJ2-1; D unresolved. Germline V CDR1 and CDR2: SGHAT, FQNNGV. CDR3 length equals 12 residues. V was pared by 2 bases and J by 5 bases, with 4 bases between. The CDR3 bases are TGTGCCAGCAGCTTAAGGAACAATGAGCAGTTCTTC. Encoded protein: CASSLRNNEQFF.

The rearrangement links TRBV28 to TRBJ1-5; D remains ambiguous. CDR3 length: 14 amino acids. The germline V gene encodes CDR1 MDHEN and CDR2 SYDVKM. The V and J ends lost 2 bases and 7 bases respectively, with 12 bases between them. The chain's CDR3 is CASSLIGSGQPQHF. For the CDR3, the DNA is TGTGCCAGCAGTTTAATAGGTTCTGGCCAGCCCCAGCATTTT.

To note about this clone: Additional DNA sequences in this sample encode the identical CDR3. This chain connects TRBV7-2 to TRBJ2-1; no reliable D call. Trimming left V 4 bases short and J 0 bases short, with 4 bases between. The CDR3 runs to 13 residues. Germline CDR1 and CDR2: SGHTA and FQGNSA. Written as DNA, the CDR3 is TGTGCCAGCAGCTCCAGCTCCTACAATGAGCAGTTCTTC. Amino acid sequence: CASSSSSYNEQFF.

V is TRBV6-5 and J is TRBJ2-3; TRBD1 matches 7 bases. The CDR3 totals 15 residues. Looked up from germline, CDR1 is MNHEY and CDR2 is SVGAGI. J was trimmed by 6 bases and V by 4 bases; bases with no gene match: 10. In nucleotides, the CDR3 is TGTGCCAGCAGTTCCCCGGCCAGGGGGAAGGATACGCAGTATTTT. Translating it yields CASSSPARGKDTQYF.

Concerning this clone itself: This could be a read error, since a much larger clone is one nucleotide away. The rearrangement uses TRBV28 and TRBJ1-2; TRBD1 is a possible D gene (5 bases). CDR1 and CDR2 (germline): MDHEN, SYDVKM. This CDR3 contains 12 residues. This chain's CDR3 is CASRGTDYGCTF. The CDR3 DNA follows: TGTGCCAGCAGGGGGACGGACTATGGCTGCACCTTC.

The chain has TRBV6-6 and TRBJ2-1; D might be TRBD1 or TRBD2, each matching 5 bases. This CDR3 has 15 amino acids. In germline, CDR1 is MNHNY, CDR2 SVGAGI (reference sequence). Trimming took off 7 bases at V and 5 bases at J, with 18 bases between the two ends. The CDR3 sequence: CASNSRGQGHNEQFF. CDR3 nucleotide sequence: TGTGCCAGCAACTCTCGAGGGCAGGGACACAATGAGCAGTTCTTC.

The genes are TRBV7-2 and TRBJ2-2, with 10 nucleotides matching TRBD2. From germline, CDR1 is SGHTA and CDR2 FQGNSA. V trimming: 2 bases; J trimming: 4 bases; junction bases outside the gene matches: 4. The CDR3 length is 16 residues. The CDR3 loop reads CASSLIAGGTTGELFF. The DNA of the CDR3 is TGTGCCAGCAGCTTAATAGCGGGAGGAACCACCGGGGAGCTGTTTTTT.

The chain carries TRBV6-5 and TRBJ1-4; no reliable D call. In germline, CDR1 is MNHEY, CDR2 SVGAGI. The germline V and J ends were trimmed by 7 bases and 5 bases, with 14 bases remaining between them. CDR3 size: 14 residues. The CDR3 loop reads CASTSRARNEKLFF. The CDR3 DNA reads TGTGCCAGCACCAGCCGGGCCCGAAATGAAAAACTGTTTTTT.

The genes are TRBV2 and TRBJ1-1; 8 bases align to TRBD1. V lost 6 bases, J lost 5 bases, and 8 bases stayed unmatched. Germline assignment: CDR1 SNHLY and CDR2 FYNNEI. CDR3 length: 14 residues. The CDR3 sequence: CASRADREITEAFF. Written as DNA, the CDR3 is TGTGCCAGCAGAGCGGACAGGGAGATTACTGAAGCTTTCTTT.

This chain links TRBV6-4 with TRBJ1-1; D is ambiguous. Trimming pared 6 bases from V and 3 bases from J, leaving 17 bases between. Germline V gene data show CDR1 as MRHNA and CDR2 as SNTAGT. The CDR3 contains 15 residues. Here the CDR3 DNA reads TGTGCCAGCAGCCCTACATGGGGATTATACACTGAAGCTTTCTTT. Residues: CASSPTWGLYTEAFF.

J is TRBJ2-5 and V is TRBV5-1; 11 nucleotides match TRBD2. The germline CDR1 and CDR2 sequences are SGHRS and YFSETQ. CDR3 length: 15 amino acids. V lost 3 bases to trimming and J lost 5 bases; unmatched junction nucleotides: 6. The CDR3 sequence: CASSSTSGSYETQYF. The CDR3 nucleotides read TGCGCCAGCAGCTCTACTAGCGGGAGTTATGAGACCCAGTACTTC.

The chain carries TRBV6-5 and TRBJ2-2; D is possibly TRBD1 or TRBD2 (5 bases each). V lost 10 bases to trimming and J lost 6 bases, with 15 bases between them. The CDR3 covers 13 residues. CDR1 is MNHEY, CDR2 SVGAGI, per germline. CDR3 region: CATKRGAAGELFF. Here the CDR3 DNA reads TGTGCCACCAAACGAGGGGCGGCCGGGGAGCTGTTTTTT.

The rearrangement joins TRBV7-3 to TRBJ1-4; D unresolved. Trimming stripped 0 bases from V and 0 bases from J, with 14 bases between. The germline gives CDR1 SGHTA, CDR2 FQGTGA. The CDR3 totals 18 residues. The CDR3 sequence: CASSLTGNAASTNEKLFF. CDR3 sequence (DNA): TGTGCCAGCAGCTTAACGGGCAACGCCGCTTCAACTAATGAAAAACTGTTTTTT. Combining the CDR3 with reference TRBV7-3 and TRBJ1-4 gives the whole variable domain GAGVSQTPSNKVTEKGKYVELRCDPISGHTALYWYRQSLGQGPEFLIYFQGTGAADDSGLPNDRFFAVRPEGSVSTLKIQRTERGDSAVYLCASSLTGNAASTNEKLFFGSGTQLSVL.

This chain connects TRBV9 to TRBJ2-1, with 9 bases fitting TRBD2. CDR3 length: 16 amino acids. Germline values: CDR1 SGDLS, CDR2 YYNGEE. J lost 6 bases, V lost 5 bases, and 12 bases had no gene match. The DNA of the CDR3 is TGTGCCAGCAGTTTTAGGTCACTAGCGGGTAGCAATGAGCAGTTCTTC. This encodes CASSFRSLAGSNEQFF.

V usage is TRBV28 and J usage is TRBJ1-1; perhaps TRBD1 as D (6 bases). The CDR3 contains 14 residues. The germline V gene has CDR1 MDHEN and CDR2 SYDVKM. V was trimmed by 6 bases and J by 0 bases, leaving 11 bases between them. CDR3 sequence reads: CASSFGGVNTEAFF. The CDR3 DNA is TGTGCCAGCAGCTTCGGGGGCGTGAACACTGAAGCTTTCTTT.

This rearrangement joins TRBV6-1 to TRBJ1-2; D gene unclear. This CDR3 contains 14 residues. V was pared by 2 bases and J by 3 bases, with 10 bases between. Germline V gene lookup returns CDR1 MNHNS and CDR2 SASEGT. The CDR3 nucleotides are TGTGCCAGCAGTGAACCAGGACCCTACTATGGCTACACCTTC. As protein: CASSEPGPYYGYTF.

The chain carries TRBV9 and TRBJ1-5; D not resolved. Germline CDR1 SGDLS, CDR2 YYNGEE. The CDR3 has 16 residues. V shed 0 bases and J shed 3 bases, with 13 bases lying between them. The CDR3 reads CASSVGLGTDNQPQHF. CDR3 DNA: TGTGCCAGCAGCGTAGGCCTGGGAACAGACAATCAGCCCCAGCATTTT.

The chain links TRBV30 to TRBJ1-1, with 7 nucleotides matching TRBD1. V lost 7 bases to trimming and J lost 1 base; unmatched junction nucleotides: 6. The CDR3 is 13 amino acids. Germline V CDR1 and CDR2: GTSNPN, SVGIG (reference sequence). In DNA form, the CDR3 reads TGTGCCTCAGACAGGGTAAAGAACACTGAAGCTTTCTTT. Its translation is CASDRVKNTEAFF.